This TCR beta chain emerged from a study of Graves' ophthalmopathy and Graves' hyperthyroidism. The sequenced template was RNA, covering the TCR beta CDR3 region. First-round RT-PCR with HTBI primers preceded a second-round multiplex PCR. TCRdb recomputed calls from the multiplex PCR reads with MiXCR, one row per CDR3 protein. The sample holds about 660,000 distinct CDR3 sequences, about two fifths seen once. Study findings and constraints: Predictions made by the model for ophthalmopathy progression reached 70% to 71% sensitivity and almost 75% specificity.

This clonotype was seen many times. What it binds is unknown. V shed 2 bases, J shed 5 bases, and the junction held 0 bases outside the gene matches. This CDR3 contains 14 residues. Per the germline V gene, CDR1 is MGHDK and CDR2 is SYGVNS. Other autoimmune diseases, uncontrolled infections, pregnancy or lactation ruled patients out of participation. The gene calls are TRBV25-1 and TRBJ1-6, with TRBD1 matching over 7 bases. Sequenced material: peripheral blood. The TCR sequence derives from an adult man with Graves' ophthalmopathy. CDR3 coding DNA: TGTGCCAGCAGTGAAACAGGGGATAATTCACCCCTCCACTTT. Amino acid sequence: CASSETGDNSPLHF.